This is a list of T cell receptor beta chains from one sample in a study of STAT5B mutations in CD4+ large granular lymphocyte leukemia. Profiling relied on immunoSEQ multiplex PCR, and the TCRdb table lists in-frame clones only, not all of them. Of some 32,000 clones in the sample, approximately 69% were seen once. Sample: CD4+ T cells from blood buffy coats. The receptor source for this set is a human donor in good health. Each CDR3 is given without its conserved first and last residue. A D gene is named only where the DNA matches it firmly.

D gene: -
V gene: TRBV7-3
CDR3 protein: ASSLTSSRIEY

D gene: TRBD1
V gene: TRBV2
CDR3 protein: ASSRTGGFTGELF

D gene: -
V gene: TRBV4-3
CDR3 protein: ASSQGAYGYT

D gene: TRBD1
V gene: TRBV6-6
CDR3 protein: AISESSDRNEQY

D gene: -
V gene: TRBV19
CDR3 protein: ASTNGGAYNSPLH

D gene: -
V gene: TRBV5-4
CDR3 protein: ASRKNRDSGANVLT

D gene: -
V gene: TRBV9
CDR3 protein: ASSPDGAAGNIQY

D gene: -
V gene: TRBV9
CDR3 protein: ASSVVPGPTYGYT

D gene: TRBD1
V gene: TRBV28
CDR3 protein: ASSLLGRGQGRETQY

D gene: -
V gene: TRBV11-3
CDR3 protein: ASSLPRGNYNEQF

D gene: -
V gene: TRBV11-3
CDR3 protein: ASSGGTSTYEQY

D gene: -
V gene: TRBV19
CDR3 protein: ASSTRLGYT

D gene: -
V gene: TRBV5-6
CDR3 protein: ASSLAKDWRNTDTQY

D gene: -
V gene: TRBV5-1
CDR3 protein: ASSPDLGTVGEKLF

D gene: -
V gene: TRBV29-1
CDR3 protein: SVETAGTLNEQF

D gene: TRBD2
V gene: TRBV2
CDR3 protein: ASRVAGGPLSTQY